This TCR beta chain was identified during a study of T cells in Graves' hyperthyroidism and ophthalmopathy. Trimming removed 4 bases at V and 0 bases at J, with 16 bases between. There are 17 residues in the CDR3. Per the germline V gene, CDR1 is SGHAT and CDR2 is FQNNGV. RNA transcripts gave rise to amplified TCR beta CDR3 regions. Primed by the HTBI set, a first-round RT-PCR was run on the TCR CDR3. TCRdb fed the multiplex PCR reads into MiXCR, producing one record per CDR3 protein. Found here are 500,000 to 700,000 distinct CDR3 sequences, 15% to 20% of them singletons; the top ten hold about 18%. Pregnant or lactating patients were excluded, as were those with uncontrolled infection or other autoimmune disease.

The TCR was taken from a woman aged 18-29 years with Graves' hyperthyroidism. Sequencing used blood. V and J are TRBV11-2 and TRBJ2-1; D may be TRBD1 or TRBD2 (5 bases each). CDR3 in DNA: TGTGCCAGCAGCTCCACCGGGGACCCGAGCTCCTACAATGAGCAGTTCTTC. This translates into CASSSTGDPSSYNEQFF. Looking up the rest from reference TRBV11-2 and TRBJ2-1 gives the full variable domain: EAGVAQSPRYKIIEKRQSVAFWCNPISGHATLYWYQQILGQGPKLLIQFQNNGVVDDSQLPKDRFSAERLKGVDSTLKIQPAKLEDSAVYLCASSSTGDPSSYNEQFFGPGTRLTVL.